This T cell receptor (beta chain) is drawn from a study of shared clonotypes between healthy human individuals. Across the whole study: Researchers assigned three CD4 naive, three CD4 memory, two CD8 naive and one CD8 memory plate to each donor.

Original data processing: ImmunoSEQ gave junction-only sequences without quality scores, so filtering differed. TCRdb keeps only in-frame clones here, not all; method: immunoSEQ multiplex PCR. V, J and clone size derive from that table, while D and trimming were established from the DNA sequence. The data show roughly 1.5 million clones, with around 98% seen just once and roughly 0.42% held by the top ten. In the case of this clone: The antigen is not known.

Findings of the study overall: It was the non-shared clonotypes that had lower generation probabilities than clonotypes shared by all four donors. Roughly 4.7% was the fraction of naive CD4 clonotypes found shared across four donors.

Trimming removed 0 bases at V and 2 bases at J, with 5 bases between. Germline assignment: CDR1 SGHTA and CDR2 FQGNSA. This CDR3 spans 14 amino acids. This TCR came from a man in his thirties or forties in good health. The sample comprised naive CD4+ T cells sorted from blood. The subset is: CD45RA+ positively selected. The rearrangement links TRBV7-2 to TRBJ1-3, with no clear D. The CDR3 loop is CASSLASTGNTIYF. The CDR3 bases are TGTGCCAGCAGCTTAGCTTCCACTGGAAACACCATATATTTT.